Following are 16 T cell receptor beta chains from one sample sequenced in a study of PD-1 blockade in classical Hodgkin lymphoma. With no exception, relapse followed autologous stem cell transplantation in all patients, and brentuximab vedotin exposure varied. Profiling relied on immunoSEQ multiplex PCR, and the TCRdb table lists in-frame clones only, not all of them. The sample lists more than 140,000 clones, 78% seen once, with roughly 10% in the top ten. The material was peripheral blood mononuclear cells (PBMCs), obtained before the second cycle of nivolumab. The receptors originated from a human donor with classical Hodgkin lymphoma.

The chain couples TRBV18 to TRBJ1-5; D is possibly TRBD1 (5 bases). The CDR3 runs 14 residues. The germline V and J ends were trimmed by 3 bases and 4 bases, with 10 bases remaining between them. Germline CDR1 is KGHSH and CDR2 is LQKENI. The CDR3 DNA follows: TGTGCCAGCTCACCGGAAGCAGGGAATCAGCCCCAGCATTTT. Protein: CASSPEAGNQPQHF.

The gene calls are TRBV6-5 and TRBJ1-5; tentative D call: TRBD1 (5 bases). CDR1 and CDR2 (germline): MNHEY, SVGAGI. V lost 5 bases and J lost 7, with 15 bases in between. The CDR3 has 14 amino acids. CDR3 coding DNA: TGTGCCAGCAGTCGACCGGTTGAGGGGCAGCCCCAGCATTTT. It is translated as CASSRPVEGQPQHF.

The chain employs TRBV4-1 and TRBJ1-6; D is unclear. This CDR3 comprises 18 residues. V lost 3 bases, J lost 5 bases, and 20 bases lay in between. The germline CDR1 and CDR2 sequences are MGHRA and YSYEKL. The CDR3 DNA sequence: TGCGCCAGCAGCCATGACCGCTCGACCTACCATGATAATTCACCCCTCCACTTT. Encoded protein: CASSHDRSTYHDNSPLHF.

CDR3 loop: CASSFDRSYNEQFF. The CDR3 DNA reads TGTGCCAGCAGTTTTGACCGGTCCTACAATGAGCAGTTCTTC. The gene calls are TRBV11-3 and TRBJ2-1, with D uncertain. CDR1 is SGHNT and CDR2 is YENEEA in the germline V gene. Trimming cost V 6 bases and J 1 base, with 10 bases left between them. CDR3 length: 14 residues.

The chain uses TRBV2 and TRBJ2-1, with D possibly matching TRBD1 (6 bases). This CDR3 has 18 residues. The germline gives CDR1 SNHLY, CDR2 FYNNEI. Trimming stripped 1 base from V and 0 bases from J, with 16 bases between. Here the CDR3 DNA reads TGTGCCAGCAGTGAAGGAGTTTGGGACATGAGCTCCTACAATGAGCAGTTCTTC. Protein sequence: CASSEGVWDMSSYNEQFF.

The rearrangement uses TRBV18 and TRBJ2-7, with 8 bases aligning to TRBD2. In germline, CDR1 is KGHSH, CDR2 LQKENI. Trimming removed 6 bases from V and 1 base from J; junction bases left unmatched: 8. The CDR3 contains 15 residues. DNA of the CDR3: TGTGCCAGCTCCCCCGGGACTAGGGGTTCCTACGAGCAGTACTTC. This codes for CASSPGTRGSYEQYF.

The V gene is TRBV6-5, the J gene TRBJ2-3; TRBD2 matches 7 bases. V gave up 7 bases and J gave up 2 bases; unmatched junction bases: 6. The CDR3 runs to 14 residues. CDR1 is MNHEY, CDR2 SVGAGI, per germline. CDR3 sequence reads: CASNTGGLTDTQYF. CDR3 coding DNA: TGTGCCAGCAATACGGGAGGCCTCACAGATACGCAGTATTTT.

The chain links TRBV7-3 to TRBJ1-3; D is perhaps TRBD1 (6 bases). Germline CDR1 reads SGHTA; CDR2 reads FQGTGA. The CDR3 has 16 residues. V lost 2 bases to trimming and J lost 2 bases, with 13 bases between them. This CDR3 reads CASSLSAQGTGNTIYF. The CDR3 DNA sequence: TGTGCCAGCAGCTTATCCGCACAGGGAACTGGAAACACCATATATTTT.

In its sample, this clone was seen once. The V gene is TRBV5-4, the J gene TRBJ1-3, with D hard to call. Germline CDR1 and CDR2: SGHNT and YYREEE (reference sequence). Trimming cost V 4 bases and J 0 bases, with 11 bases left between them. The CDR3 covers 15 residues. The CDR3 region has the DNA TGTGCCAGCAGCGCCGGTGGGATCTCTGGAAACACCATATATTTT. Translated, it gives CASSAGGISGNTIYF. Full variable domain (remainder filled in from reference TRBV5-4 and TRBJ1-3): ETGVTQSPTHLIKTRGQQVTLRCSSQSGHNTVSWYQQALGQGPQFIFQYYREEENGRGNFPPRFSGLQFPNYSSELNVNALELDDSALYLCASSAGGISGNTIYFGEGSWLTVV.

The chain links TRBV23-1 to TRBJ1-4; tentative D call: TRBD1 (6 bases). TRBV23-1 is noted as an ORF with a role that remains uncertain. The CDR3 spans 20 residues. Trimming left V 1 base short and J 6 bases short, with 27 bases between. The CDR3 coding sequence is TGCGCCAGCAGTCAATACCTCGTACAGGGAAAGGACGGGGCCTATGAAAAACTGTTTTTT. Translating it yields CASSQYLVQGKDGAYEKLFF.

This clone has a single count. This CDR3 is CASSYSNGGLSEKLFF. The CDR3 DNA reads TGTGCCAGCAGTTACTCGAATGGGGGGTTAAGTGAAAAACTGTTTTTT. The chain couples TRBV6-6 to TRBJ1-4; TRBD1 might be the D (5 bases). Germline-derived CDR1 and CDR2 are MNHNY and SVGAGI (reference sequence). The V end lost 0 bases, the J end lost 7 bases, and 15 bases lay between the germline ends. The CDR3 length is 16 residues.

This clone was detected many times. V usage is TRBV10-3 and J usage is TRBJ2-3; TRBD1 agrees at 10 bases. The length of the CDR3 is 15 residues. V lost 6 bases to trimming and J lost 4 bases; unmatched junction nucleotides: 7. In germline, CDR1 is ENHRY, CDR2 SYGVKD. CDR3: CAISGTGEAADTQYF. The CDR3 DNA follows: TGTGCCATCAGCGGGACAGGGGAGGCGGCAGATACGCAGTATTTT.

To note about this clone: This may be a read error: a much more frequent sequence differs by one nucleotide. This chain's CDR3 is CASMRYVDSNQPQHF. The CDR3 DNA reads as TGTGCCAGTATGAGGTACGTCGATAGCAATCAGCCCCAGCATTTT. This chain joins TRBV19 and TRBJ1-5; D is uncertain. Trimming shortened V by 7 bases and J by 0 bases, and 13 bases separated the two germline ends. Germline V gene data show CDR1 as LNHDA and CDR2 as SQIVND (reference sequence). CDR3 size: 15 residues.

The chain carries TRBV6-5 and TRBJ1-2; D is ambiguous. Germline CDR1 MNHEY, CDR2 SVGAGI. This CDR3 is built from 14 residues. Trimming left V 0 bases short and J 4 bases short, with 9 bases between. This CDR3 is CASSYSIEGYGYTF. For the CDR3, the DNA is TGTGCCAGCAGTTACTCGATAGAAGGCTATGGCTACACCTTC.

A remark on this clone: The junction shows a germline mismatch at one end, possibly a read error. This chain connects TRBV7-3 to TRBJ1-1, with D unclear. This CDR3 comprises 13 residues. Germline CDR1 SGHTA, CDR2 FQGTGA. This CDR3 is CASSLQTNTEAFF. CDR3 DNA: TGTGCTAGCAGTCTTCAGACGAACACTGAAGCTTTCTTT.

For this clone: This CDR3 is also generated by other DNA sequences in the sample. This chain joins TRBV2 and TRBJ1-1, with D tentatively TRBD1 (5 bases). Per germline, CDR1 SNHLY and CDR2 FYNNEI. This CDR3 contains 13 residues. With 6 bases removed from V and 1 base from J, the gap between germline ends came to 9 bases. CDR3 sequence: CASSPQGNTEAFF. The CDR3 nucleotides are TGTGCCAGCAGCCCGCAGGGGAACACTGAAGCTTTCTTT.